What follows are 18 T cell receptor beta chains derived from one specimen sequenced in a study of regulatory T cells in long-lasting Graves disease. Noted time point: newly diagnosed GD, antithyroid drugs for less than 3 months. The TCR library was made from RNA extracted from PBMCs. iRepertoire HTBI primers and Arm-PCR of CDR3 regions built TCR beta libraries. TCRdb passed the multiplex PCR reads through MiXCR, listing each CDR3 protein once. The sample lists around 460,000 distinct CDR3 sequences, about 14% occurring once. These sequences were also reported in another study, on T cells in Graves' hyperthyroidism and ophthalmopathy.

The sequencing used peripheral blood mononuclear cells (PBMCs), collected at new diagnosis, from a patient treated with antithyroid drugs. These receptors were obtained from a woman between 45 and 60 years old with Graves disease.

Many counts were recorded for this clonotype. This rearrangement joins TRBV11-2 to TRBJ2-1; 12 positions agree with TRBD2. CDR1 and CDR2 from the germline V gene are SGHAT and FQNNGV. The CDR3 is 16 amino acids. Trimming took 2 bases from V and 3 from J; bases not matched to a gene: 2. CDR3 in DNA: TGTGCCAGCAGCTTACAACTAGCGGGAGGCTACAATGAGCAGTTCTTC. Translated: CASSLQLAGGYNEQFF.

The table lists this clonotype with many counts. The chain couples TRBV28 to TRBJ1-2, with TRBD1 identical over 7 bases. Germline-derived CDR1 and CDR2 are MDHEN and SYDVKM. The trim removed 11 bases at V and 8 bases at J, leaving 8 bases unmatched. CDR3 length: 11 residues. Here the CDR3 DNA reads TGTGCCGGGGGGACAGTAAAAGGCTACACCTTC. The encoded protein is CAGGTVKGYTF.

This chain connects TRBV2 to TRBJ1-6; unclear D gene. This CDR3 is built from 12 residues. V was shortened by 4 bases and J by 8 bases, with 6 bases between the two germline ends. Germline V gene sequence: CDR1 SNHLY, CDR2 FYNNEI. The CDR3 here is CASSVRDSPLHF. The DNA for the CDR3 is TGTGCCAGCAGTGTAAGGGATTCACCCCTCCACTTT.

This clonotype was counted a single time. This sequence may be a read error, since a much larger clone differs from it by one base. This rearrangement joins TRBV10-1 to TRBJ2-7, with 9 bases fitting TRBD2. This CDR3 spans 15 amino acids. Germline-derived CDR1 and CDR2 are WNHNN and SYGVQD (reference sequence). CDR3 amino acids: CASSDIAGESYEQCF. The CDR3 region has the DNA TGCGCCAGCAGTGATATAGCGGGAGAGTCCTACGAGCAGTGCTTC.

This clonotype was seen a few times. The chain has TRBV30 and TRBJ2-7, with 10 nucleotides matching TRBD2. Germline CDR1 and CDR2: GTSNPN and SVGIG (reference sequence). J lost 8 bases, V lost 2 bases, and 6 bases had no gene match. The CDR3 covers 13 residues. The CDR3 region has the DNA TGTGCCTGGAGTCCGCTAGCGGGAGCTCAGCAGTACTTC. As protein: CAWSPLAGAQQYF.

At least ten counts were recorded for this clonotype. The chain couples TRBV7-9 to TRBJ2-5, with 7 bases matching TRBD1. The CDR3 runs 17 residues. Germline CDR1 SEHNR, CDR2 FQNEAQ (reference sequence). The J segment lost 1 base and the V segment lost 0 bases, leaving 8 bases of the junction unmatched. CDR3 amino acids: CASSLASGTEFQETQYF. CDR3 coding DNA: TGTGCCAGCAGCTTAGCATCCGGGACAGAGTTCCAAGAGACCCAGTACTTC.

Ten or more counts support this clonotype. The V gene is TRBV12-3 or TRBV12-4, the J gene TRBJ1-1; 7 nucleotides line up with TRBD1. V shed 7 bases, J shed 2 bases, and the junction held 7 bases outside the gene matches. The CDR3 consists of 14 residues. The CDR3 protein is CASTRQGGNTEAFF. As DNA, the CDR3 is TGTGCCAGCACCAGACAGGGAGGTAACACTGAAGCTTTCTTT.

This clonotype was observed at least ten times. CDR3 in amino acids: CASSALGNNEQFF. DNA for the CDR3: TGTGCCAGCAGTGCGCTGGGGAACAATGAGCAGTTCTTC. V is TRBV28 and J is TRBJ2-1; unclear D gene. The length of the CDR3 is 13 residues. The V and J ends lost 5 bases and 5 bases respectively, with 10 bases between them. Germline CDR1 reads MDHEN; CDR2 reads SYDVKM.

This clonotype was counted a few times. This sequence joins TRBV5-1 and TRBJ2-2; TRBD1 or TRBD2 may be the D gene (5 bases each). Trimming removed 1 base from V and 5 bases from J, with 12 bases in between. The CDR3 covers 15 residues. Looked up from germline, CDR1 is SGHRS and CDR2 is YFSETQ. The CDR3 bases are TGCGCCAGCAGCTTGATGGGAGAGGGGACCGGGGAGCTGTTTTTT. Encoded protein: CASSLMGEGTGELFF.

V usage is TRBV28 and J usage is TRBJ2-7, with a weak D call TRBD1 (6 bases). V was cut by 6 bases and J by 3 bases, with 18 bases left in between. The CDR3 contains 15 residues. The germline CDR1 and CDR2 sequences are MDHEN and SYDVKM. CDR3 DNA sequence: TGTGCCAGCAGGAAACAGGGCGTTGGGAGCTACGAGCAGTACTTC. It specifies CASRKQGVGSYEQYF.

This clonotype has only a few counts. The chain carries TRBV30 and TRBJ2-2; TRBD1 aligns across 11 bases. CDR3 length: 16 residues. The ends lost 1 base at V and 3 bases at J; junction bases unmatched: 4. CDR1 is GTSNPN, CDR2 SVGIG, per germline (reference sequence). The DNA for the CDR3 is TGTGCCTGGAGTGGGACAGGGGGCGCGTACACCGGGGAGCTGTTTTTT. The encoded protein is CAWSGTGGAYTGELFF.

In its sample, this clonotype was seen many times. The chain is built from TRBV10-3 and TRBJ1-5; 7 bases match TRBD1. CDR3 length equals 14 residues. With 2 bases clipped from V and 15 bases from J, the junction kept 13 bases outside the gene matches. The germline V gene has CDR1 ENHRY and CDR2 SYGVKD. CDR3 sequence: CAISEGQGGSRRHF. The CDR3 DNA reads as TGTGCCATCAGTGAGGGGCAGGGGGGCTCACGGAGGCATTTT.

Ten or more counts support this clonotype. The rearrangement links TRBV5-1 to TRBJ2-3; 10 bases agree with TRBD2. CDR3 size: 15 residues. Germline trimming cut 3 bases from V and 2 bases from J; bases unmatched to any gene: 3. In germline, CDR1 is SGHRS, CDR2 YFSETQ. As DNA, the CDR3 is TGCGCCAGCAGCTGGGGACTAGCGATCACAGATACGCAGTATTTT. This gives the protein CASSWGLAITDTQYF.

This clonotype turned up a few times. The chain joins TRBV20-1 to TRBJ1-6, with D perhaps matching TRBD1 (5 bases). The CDR3 consists of 15 residues. Germline assignment: CDR1 DFQATT and CDR2 SNEGSKA (reference sequence). V was trimmed by 0 bases and J by 6 bases, leaving 12 bases between them. The CDR3 loop is CSARDNRLPNSPLHF. CDR3 DNA: TGCAGTGCTAGAGATAACAGGCTTCCTAATTCACCCCTCCACTTT.

The chain couples TRBV6-9 to TRBJ1-5; no definite D call. Trimming left V 3 bases short and J 4 bases short, with 10 bases between. The CDR3 has 14 residues. Germline lookup yields CDR1 MNHGY and CDR2 SVAAGI. CDR3 nucleotide sequence: TGTGCCAGCAGTTACTCGAAAGGTAATCAGCCCCAGCATTTT. This translates into CASSYSKGNQPQHF.

This clonotype was detected many times. The J gene is TRBJ2-1, the V gene TRBV7-3; TRBD2 agrees at 7 bases. The CDR3 runs 16 residues. V lost 4 bases to trimming and J lost 5 bases; unmatched junction nucleotides: 11. Looked up from germline, CDR1 is SGHTA and CDR2 is FQGTGA. In DNA form, the CDR3 reads TGTGCCAGCAGCTCCCCGGGGGGAGTGGATGACAATGAGCAGTTCTTC. Its translation: CASSSPGGVDDNEQFF.

At least ten counts were recorded for this clonotype. V usage is TRBV20-1 and J usage is TRBJ2-1, with 13 nucleotides matching TRBD2. Germline V CDR1 and CDR2: DFQATT, SNEGSKA (reference sequence). CDR3 length: 15 amino acids. The V and J ends lost 5 bases and 9 bases, in that order; junction bases with no gene match: 10. As DNA, the CDR3 is TGCAGTGCTCCCGGACTAGCGGGAGAAGGGGGTGAGCAGTTCTTC. Protein product: CSAPGLAGEGGEQFF.

The table lists this clonotype with many counts. The gene calls are TRBV6-1 and TRBJ1-2; D is possibly TRBD1 (5 bases). The V end was cut by 5 bases, the J end by 0 bases, with 13 bases between. The germline V gene has CDR1 MNHNS and CDR2 SASEGT. CDR3 length: 15 amino acids. CDR3 in DNA: TGTGCCAGCAGTCTGACAGCCTCTTCTAACTATGGCTACACCTTC. Translated: CASSLTASSNYGYTF.